A single sample gave rise to the 20 T cell receptor beta chains below, sequenced in a study of blood T cell repertoires in COVID-19. This table comes from immunoSEQ multiplex PCR, and its TCRdb copy is limited to in-frame clones, with some not included. The profile shows about 180,000 clones, 84% of them singletons. The source material was peripheral blood. These receptors were collected from a human donor in a cohort sampled during active COVID-19.

J is TRBJ2-7 and V is TRBV5-1; D may be TRBD2 (7 bases). The V end was cut by 5 bases, the J end by 6 bases, with 24 bases between. This CDR3 contains 16 residues. CDR1 SGHRS and CDR2 YFSETQ come from the germline V gene. CDR3 sequence reads: CASSLFRSGGQSEQYF. The CDR3 bases are TGCGCCAGCAGTTTATTTCGATCGGGGGGACAATCCGAGCAGTACTTC.

The CDR3 bases are TGTGCCAGTAGTATCCGGGACGGGAGCTATGGCTACACCTTC. It translates to CASSIRDGSYGYTF. This chain links TRBV19 with TRBJ1-2; weak D call: TRBD1 (5 bases). The CDR3 is 14 residues long. V lost 3 bases, J lost 4 bases, and 12 bases lay in between. Germline V gene sequence: CDR1 LNHDA, CDR2 SQIVND (reference sequence).

J is TRBJ2-1 and V is TRBV19; TRBD1 matches 7 bases. J gave up 4 bases and V 1 base, and 4 bases lay outside the gene matches. This CDR3 spans 15 amino acids. Germline loops: CDR1 LNHDA, CDR2 SQIVND (reference sequence). CDR3 protein: CASSIGATGYNEQFF. CDR3 bases: TGTGCCAGTAGTATAGGTGCGACAGGGTACAATGAGCAGTTCTTC.

The chain uses TRBV28 and TRBJ1-6; D unclear. V shed 6 bases and J shed 9 bases, with 9 bases lying between them. The CDR3 is 12 residues long. Germline V gene data show CDR1 as MDHEN and CDR2 as SYDVKM. For the CDR3, the DNA is TGTGCCAGCAGCCTGGACTCTTCACCCCTCCACTTT. Amino acid sequence: CASSLDSSPLHF.

V is TRBV11-1 and J is TRBJ1-1, with 7 bases fitting TRBD1. This CDR3 comprises 15 residues. Losses at the gene ends were 1 base for V and 6 bases for J; bases not matched to a gene: 8. Germline lookup yields CDR1 SGHAT and CDR2 FQDESV (reference sequence). The CDR3 nucleotides read TGTGCCAGCAGCTTAGAGCCAGGGGGTTACGCTGAAGCTTTCTTT. It encodes CASSLEPGGYAEAFF.

The rearrangement joins TRBV29-1 to TRBJ1-2, with 7 positions matching TRBD1. V was pared by 6 bases and J by 8 bases, with 9 bases of the junction left unmatched. In germline, CDR1 is SQVTM, CDR2 ANQGSEA. CDR3 length: 12 amino acids. The CDR3 reads CSVPGGSGGYTF. The CDR3 nucleotides read TGCAGCGTGCCAGGGGGATCCGGCGGCTACACCTTC.

The chain links TRBV7-2 to TRBJ1-3, with D hard to call. Germline V gene sequence: CDR1 SGHTA, CDR2 FQGNSA. The CDR3 spans 15 residues. V lost 3 bases to trimming and J lost 0 bases, with 9 bases between them. The CDR3 region has the DNA TGTGCCAGCAGCTTGTACGGGAACTCTGGAAACACCATATATTTT. Encoded protein: CASSLYGNSGNTIYF.

The genes are TRBV10-3 and TRBJ2-6; no clear D. CDR1 is ENHRY, CDR2 SYGVKD, per germline. CDR3 length: 13 amino acids. The V and J ends lost 10 bases and 3 bases respectively, with 10 bases between them. The CDR3 nucleotides read TGTGCCACCTCAGGCTTTGGGGCCAACGTCCTGACTTTC. This sequence encodes CATSGFGANVLTF.

This clone came up once. The chain uses TRBV21-1 and TRBJ1-2; TRBD1, the D gene given by the table, was not confirmed from the DNA. TRBV21-1 is described as a pseudogene. The CDR3 covers 15 residues. The CDR3 nucleotides read TGTGCCAGCAGCACCCTAAGGACAGGGTGGTATGGCTACACCTTC. As protein: CASSTLRTGWYGYTF.

The rearrangement links TRBV11-2 to TRBJ2-7, with 7 positions matching TRBD1. V shed 8 bases, J shed 3 bases, and the junction held 7 bases outside the gene matches. This CDR3 is built from 13 residues. Germline CDR1 reads SGHAT; CDR2 reads FQNNGV. The CDR3 region is CASGRDRGYEQYF. DNA of the CDR3: TGTGCCAGCGGACGGGACAGAGGCTACGAGCAGTACTTC. Variable domain in full (rest from reference TRBV11-2 and TRBJ2-7): EAGVAQSPRYKIIEKRQSVAFWCNPISGHATLYWYQQILGQGPKLLIQFQNNGVVDDSQLPKDRFSAERLKGVDSTLKIQPAKLEDSAVYLCASGRDRGYEQYFGPGTRLTVT.

The rearrangement uses TRBV7-8 and TRBJ2-1; a weak D match, TRBD2 (6 bases). V was clipped by 0 bases and J by 7 bases, with 16 bases between them. Germline V CDR1 and CDR2: SGHVS, FQNEAQ. This CDR3 contains 16 residues. The CDR3 DNA reads as TGTGCCAGCAGCTTAGCGCTTGGGCGGGGTGGGAATGAGCAGTTCTTC. Translated, it gives CASSLALGRGGNEQFF. Together with reference TRBV7-8 and TRBJ2-1, the CDR3 gives the full variable domain: GAGVSQSPRYKVAKRGQDVALRCDPISGHVSLFWYQQALGQGPEFLTYFQNEAQLDKSGLPSDRFFAERPEGSVSTLKIQRTQQEDSAVYLCASSLALGRGGNEQFFGPGTRLTVL.

The chain couples TRBV5-1 to TRBJ2-3, with 7 bases matching TRBD2. CDR1 is SGHRS and CDR2 is YFSETQ in the germline V gene. The CDR3 is 13 amino acids. V trimming: 4 bases; J trimming: 9 bases; junction bases outside the gene matches: 8. The CDR3 DNA reads TGCGCCAGCAGCCCCGCGGGCGGGGGAACGCAGTATTTT. This sequence encodes CASSPAGGGTQYF.

The CDR3 DNA reads as TGTGCCAGCAGCTTCGGGACTACTAACCTCGAGCAGTACTTC. This sequence encodes CASSFGTTNLEQYF. The chain is built from TRBV5-6 and TRBJ2-7; 7 positions agree with TRBD2. Germline CDR1 SGHDT, CDR2 YYEEEE. J was trimmed by 6 bases and V by 2 bases; bases with no gene match: 8. This CDR3 has 14 residues.

Only a few counts were recorded for this clone. The chain links TRBV6-1 to TRBJ1-3; possibly TRBD1 for D (5 bases). Germline-derived CDR1 and CDR2 are MNHNS and SASEGT. This CDR3 contains 16 residues. Trimming cost V 0 bases and J 0 bases, with 9 bases left between them. CDR3 DNA sequence: TGTGCCAGCAGTGAAGCGGGACTGAGCTCTGGAAACACCATATATTTT. Protein: CASSEAGLSSGNTIYF.

V is TRBV19 and J is TRBJ2-7; 10 nucleotides line up with TRBD1. With 7 bases clipped from V and 5 bases from J, the junction kept 8 bases outside the gene matches. CDR1 and CDR2 from the germline V gene are LNHDA and SQIVND (reference sequence). The CDR3 has 14 amino acids. In DNA, the CDR3 is TGTGCCAGTACCCCCGGGACAGGGGCCAACGAGCAGTACTTC. This gives the protein CASTPGTGANEQYF.

About this clone: A read error may account for a junction end that differs from germline. V and J are TRBV27 and TRBJ2-7, with a possible D match to TRBD1 (6 bases). CDR3 length: 15 residues. Germline-derived CDR1 and CDR2 are MNHEY and SMNVEV (reference sequence). In DNA, the CDR3 is TGTGCCAGCAGGTTATCTGCCGGGACATCTTACGAGCAGTACTTC. Its protein product is CASRLSAGTSYEQYF.

The chain carries TRBV4-1 and TRBJ2-7, with 8 bases matching TRBD1. The junction had 9 bases not matched to a gene; V was cut back by 2 bases and J by 6 bases. Per the germline V gene, CDR1 is MGHRA and CDR2 is YSYEKL. This CDR3 contains 15 residues. The CDR3 loop is CASSQIGQGLGEQYF. The CDR3 DNA follows: TGCGCCAGCAGCCAAATCGGACAGGGTTTGGGCGAGCAGTACTTC.

The V and J genes are TRBV6-6 and TRBJ2-1; 13 positions match TRBD2. Germline CDR1 MNHNY, CDR2 SVGAGI (reference sequence). Trimming cost V 2 bases and J 6 bases; bases outside gene matches: 4. The CDR3 sequence is 16 residues long. CDR3 region: CASSYRRLAGGNEQFF. CDR3 DNA sequence: TGTGCCAGCAGTTACCGCCGACTAGCGGGGGGCAATGAGCAGTTCTTC.

This clone was detected only a few times. This sequence joins TRBV6-6 and TRBJ1-1, with TRBD1 matching over 10 bases. Trimming took 5 bases from V and 4 from J; bases not matched to a gene: 13. CDR3 length: 17 amino acids. Germline CDR1 reads MNHNY; CDR2 reads SVGAGI (reference sequence). CDR3 protein: CASSPAGQGVQGTEAFF. Written as DNA, the CDR3 is TGTGCCAGCAGTCCCGCCGGACAGGGGGTGCAGGGCACTGAAGCTTTCTTT.

This rearrangement joins TRBV5-1 to TRBJ2-7; maybe TRBD1 (6 bases). Trimming shortened V by 4 bases and J by 1 base, and 9 bases separated the two germline ends. Germline CDR1 is SGHRS and CDR2 is YFSETQ. The CDR3 runs to 13 residues. CDR3 nucleotide sequence: TGCGCCAGCAGCCTCGGACAGTCCTACGAGCAGTACTTC. It yields the protein CASSLGQSYEQYF.